This T cell receptor beta chain derives from a study of cytomegalovirus exposure and HLA in healthy donors. Study in general: According to later analysis, the same platform produced the roughly 110 validation and over 600 first-cohort repertoires.

The donors were part of the validation cohort, which consisted of under 150 subjects and was separate from the first cohort of 666 subjects. The CDR3 totals 14 residues. V gave up 6 bases and J gave up 3 bases, with 11 bases separating them. Germline CDR1 MNHNS, CDR2 SASEGT. Study-wide results and limits: Reportedly, cytomegalovirus status was diagnosed with high sensitivity and specificity. Investigators reported approximately 150 TCR beta chains as tied to cytomegalovirus.

Details on this clone: Its specificity is not known.

The protocol was immunoSEQ multiplex PCR, while the TCRdb copy is restricted to in-frame clones and leaves out a portion. This sample has about 110,000 clones, with 70% to 90% found just once. The gene calls are TRBV6-1 and TRBJ2-2; D uncertain. Sequencing was performed on PBMCs. This clonotype was sampled from a woman younger than 35 in good health and CMV-seronegative. CDR3 nucleotide sequence: TGTGCCAGCAGGCCCCTCGTAGACACCGGGGAGCTGTTTTTT. Protein: CASRPLVDTGELFF.